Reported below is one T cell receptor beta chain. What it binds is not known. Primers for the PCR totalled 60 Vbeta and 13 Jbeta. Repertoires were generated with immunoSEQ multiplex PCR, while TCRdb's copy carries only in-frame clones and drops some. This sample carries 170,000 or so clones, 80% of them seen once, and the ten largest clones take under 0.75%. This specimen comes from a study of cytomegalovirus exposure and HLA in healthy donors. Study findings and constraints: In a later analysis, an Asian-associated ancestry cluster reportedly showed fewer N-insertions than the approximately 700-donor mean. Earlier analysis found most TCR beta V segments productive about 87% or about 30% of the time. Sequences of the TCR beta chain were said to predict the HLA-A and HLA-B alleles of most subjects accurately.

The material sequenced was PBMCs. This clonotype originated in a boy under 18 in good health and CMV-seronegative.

The CDR3 loop is CASSLEGLPADYGYTF. CDR3 nucleotide sequence: TGCGCCAGCAGCTTGGAAGGACTACCTGCGGACTATGGCTACACCTTC. The gene calls are TRBV5-1 and TRBJ1-2, with D unclear. The CDR3 totals 16 residues. Germline V gene sequence: CDR1 SGHRS, CDR2 YFSETQ. V was pared by 0 bases and J by 3 bases, with 15 bases between.